This T cell receptor beta chain is drawn from a study of T cell responses to AZD1222 COVID-19 vaccine. The data were produced by immunoSEQ multiplex PCR, yet TCRdb's version contains in-frame clones alone and is incomplete. The sample carries 150,000 or so clones, roughly 91% recorded once. Whole-study findings and limits: Seropositivity was recorded at baseline in only a handful of AZD1222 recipients. Donors in the cohort were predominantly white British and more often female, and clonal diversity was possibly underestimated. After two AZD1222 doses, spike-specific TCR breadth and depth rose versus day 0. Dominant at 160-218 and 743-854, vaccine-associated CD4 TCRs also spanned spike.

In the case of this clone: The antigen remains unidentified.

Trimming took 7 bases from V and 1 from J; bases not matched to a gene: 10. This CDR3 has 16 residues. Per the germline V gene, CDR1 is MDHEN and CDR2 is SYDVKM. The rearrangement links TRBV28 to TRBJ2-1; 7 bases are a match to TRBD2. This TCR was sampled from an adult in good health. The material sequenced was peripheral blood, taken on day 0 of AZD1222 vaccination. The CDR3 bases are TGTGCCAGCACCCACCGGGCGGGGGTGTCCTACAATGAGCAGTTCTTC. Translating gives CASTHRAGVSYNEQFF.